This is a list of T cell receptor beta chains from one sample in a study of T cells after yellow fever vaccination. From the 5' RACE reads, TCRdb called clonotypes with MiXCR, one entry per CDR3 protein. This table holds hundreds of thousands of distinct CDR3 sequences, about 19% found once. Specimen: PBMCs, collected 15 days after the yellow fever booster vaccination. These receptors all stem from a man between 25 and 39 years old who received the YFV17D yellow fever vaccine. Each CDR3 is given with its conserved first and last residue. D genes are given only for firm matches. Expanded clones get a size class; other rows say once, few or many, or leave the size out.

J | D | length | V | size | DNA | CDR3
TRBJ2-2 | TRBD2 | 15 | TRBV20-1 | NA | TGCAGTGCCGTAGGGCTAGCGGGTAACACCGGGGAGCTGTTTTTT | CSAVGLAGNTGELFF
TRBJ1-2 | NA | 11 | TRBV6-2/TRBV6-3 | NA | TGTGCCAGCAGTACAGGTTCAGGCTACACCTTC | CASSTGSGYTF
TRBJ1-5 | TRBD1 | 15 | TRBV5-5 | NA | TGTGCCAGCAGCCTCGGGACAGGGATGGATCAGCCCCAGCATTTT | CASSLGTGMDQPQHF
TRBJ2-7 | TRBD2 | 15 | TRBV6-1 | NA | TGTGCCAGCAGCCGAATAGCGGGACCGGCCTACGAGCAGTACTTC | CASSRIAGPAYEQYF
TRBJ2-1 | TRBD2 | 14 | TRBV20-1 | few | TGCAGACCGGGGCGGGGGAGCTCCTACAATGAGCAGTTCTTC | CRPGRGSSYNEQFF
TRBJ1-1 | NA | 13 | TRBV6-6 | few | TGTGCCAGCAGTTACTCGCACCTCACTGAAGCTTTCTTT | CASSYSHLTEAFF
TRBJ2-3 | NA | 13 | TRBV18 | few | TGTGCCAGCTCATACCCCAGCACAGATACGCAGTATTTT | CASSYPSTDTQYF
TRBJ2-7 | TRBD1 | 14 | TRBV10-3 | NA | TGTGCCATCAGTGAGTCGGGACAGCGATACGAGCAGTACTTC | CAISESGQRYEQYF
TRBJ2-7 | NA | 13 | TRBV29-1 | few | TGCAGCGTTGGAAACACGGCTGGCTACGAGCAGTACTTC | CSVGNTAGYEQYF
TRBJ2-2 | NA | 14 | TRBV5-1 | NA | TGCGCCAGCAGCTTTGGGCAGTTCGGCGGGGAGCTGTTTTTT | CASSFGQFGGELFF
TRBJ2-1 | NA | 17 | TRBV27 | NA | TGTGCCAGCAGTGGGAGGATGGGGGTGAGCTCCTACAATGAGCAGTTCTTC | CASSGRMGVSSYNEQFF
TRBJ2-7 | NA | 13 | TRBV18 | few | TGTGCCAGCTCCCTTTTTGTAAGAGACGAGCAGTACTTC | CASSLFVRDEQYF
TRBJ2-5 | NA | 13 | TRBV2 | NA | TGTGCCAGCAGAGTAGCTACCGGACCGACCCAGTACTTC | CASRVATGPTQYF
TRBJ2-3 | TRBD1 | 15 | TRBV5-1 | few | TGCGCCAGCAGCTTGGACAGGGGGCGCGCAGATACGCAGTATTTT | CASSLDRGRADTQYF
TRBJ1-1 | NA | 13 | TRBV10-3 | once | TGTGCCATCAGTGAGGAAGAGAACACTGAAGCTTTCTTT | CAISEEENTEAFF
TRBJ2-5 | TRBD1 | 13 | TRBV6-2/TRBV6-3 | NA | TGTGCCAGCAGGCACAGGGGTCTGGAGACCCAGTACTTC | CASRHRGLETQYF
TRBJ2-2 | NA | 16 | TRBV12-5 | few | TGTGCTAGTGGTTTGGGCATAGAGACCCGAACCGGGGAGCTGTTTTTT | CASGLGIETRTGELFF
TRBJ2-7 | TRBD1 | 15 | TRBV5-4 | NA | TGTGCCAGCAGCTCCCGGGACAGGGGATCCCGCGAGCAGTACTTC | CASSSRDRGSREQYF
TRBJ2-3 | TRBD2 | 18 | TRBV7-3 | few | TGTGCCAGCAGCTTAACAGCCACTAGCGGGAGTGACACAGATACGCAGTATTTT | CASSLTATSGSDTDTQYF
TRBJ2-1 | TRBD2 | 17 | TRBV7-9 | few | TGTGCCAGCAACCAGGGACTAGCGGGAGGAACCTACAATGAGCAGTTCTTC | CASNQGLAGGTYNEQFF
TRBJ2-3 | NA | 15 | TRBV7-6 | NA | TGTGCCAGCAGCTCCCCGGGACTTAGCACAGATACGCAGTATTTT | CASSSPGLSTDTQYF
TRBJ2-7 | TRBD2 | 14 | TRBV30 | few | TGTGCCTGGACCTTGAACATAGGGGAGGGCGAGCAGTACTTC | CAWTLNIGEGEQYF
TRBJ2-3 | NA | 14 | TRBV5-1 | NA | TGCGCCAGCAGCTTGGCCCGGACGACAGATACGCAGTATTTT | CASSLARTTDTQYF